This T cell receptor (beta chain) was documented in a study of technical replicates of blood from a handful of donors. The repertoire was sequenced with immunoSEQ multiplex PCR; TCRdb's copy has only in-frame clones and lacks some. The repertoire consists of 64,000 or so clones, with about 86% occurring once and the leading ten covering approximately 5%. This CDR3 is built from 14 residues. Looked up from germline, CDR1 is SGHRS and CDR2 is YFSETQ. Deletions cut 0 bases from V and 5 bases from J, with 11 bases between. The rearrangement joins TRBV5-1 to TRBJ2-5, with a possible D match to TRBD1 (5 bases). The TCR comes from a human donor in good health. Some clones in this sample may be carry-over from other donors' samples. Material: PBMCs. The DNA of the CDR3 is TGCGCCAGCAGCTTGGGACAGTTAGGGGAGACCCAGTACTTC. This codes for CASSLGQLGETQYF.